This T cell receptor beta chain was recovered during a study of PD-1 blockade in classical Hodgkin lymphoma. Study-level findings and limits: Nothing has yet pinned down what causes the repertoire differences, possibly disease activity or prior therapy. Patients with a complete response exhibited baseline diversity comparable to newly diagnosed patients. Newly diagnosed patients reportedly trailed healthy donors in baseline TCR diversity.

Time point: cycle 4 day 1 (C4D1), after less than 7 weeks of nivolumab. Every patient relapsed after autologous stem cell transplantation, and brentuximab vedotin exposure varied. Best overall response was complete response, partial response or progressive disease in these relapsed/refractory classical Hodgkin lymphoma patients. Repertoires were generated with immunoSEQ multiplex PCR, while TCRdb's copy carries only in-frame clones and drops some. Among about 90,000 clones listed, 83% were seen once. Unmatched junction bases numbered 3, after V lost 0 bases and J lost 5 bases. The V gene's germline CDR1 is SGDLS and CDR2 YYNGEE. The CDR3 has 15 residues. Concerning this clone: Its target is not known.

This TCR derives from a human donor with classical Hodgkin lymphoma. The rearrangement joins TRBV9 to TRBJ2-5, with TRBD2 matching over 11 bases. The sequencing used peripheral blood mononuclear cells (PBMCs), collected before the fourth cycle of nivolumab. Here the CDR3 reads CASSVGPSGRETQYF. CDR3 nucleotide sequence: TGTGCCAGCAGCGTAGGCCCTAGCGGGAGGGAGACCCAGTACTTC.